This TCR beta chain came from a study of read filtering for tumor transcriptome and immune sequencing. Overall study context: Patients were some 16 male and around 13 female, mean age 65.9 years, range roughly 47 to 85. Transcriptome libraries were built from DNase-treated RNA.

From germline, CDR1 is KGHSH and CDR2 LQKENI. V shed 6 bases, J shed 5 bases, and the junction held 8 bases outside the gene matches. The CDR3 runs to 14 residues. Every patient had bone marrow sampled while the disease was active. Molecular barcoded adaptors covering alpha/delta and beta/gamma chains were used on approximately 400 ng RNA. TCRdb ran MiXCR on the reads and lists one entry per CDR3 protein. Of 85,000 or so distinct CDR3 sequences in the sample, roughly an eighth were seen once. Study results and limitations: IR-seq captured clonotypes deeper and more reliably than RNA-seq.

In this sample, this clonotype turned up a few times. Antigen specificity is unknown. The clonotype was recovered from a donor over 35 with multiple myeloma. The specimen sequenced was a population of CD138-negative cells sorted from bone marrow. The chain recombines TRBV18 with TRBJ1-1; TRBD1 agrees at 8 bases. The CDR3 coding sequence is TGTGCCAGCTCGGAAACAACAGGGGGTACTGAAGCTTTCTTT. As protein: CASSETTGGTEAFF. Full variable domain (outside the CDR3, taken from reference TRBV18 and TRBJ1-1): NAGVMQNPRHLVRRRGQEARLRCSPMKGHSHVYWYRQLPEEGLKFMVYLQKENIIDESGMPKERFSAEFPKEGPSILRIQQVVRGDSAAYFCASSETTGGTEAFFGQGTRLTVV.